The rows below give T cell receptor beta chains drawn from one sample of a study of read filtering for tumor transcriptome and immune sequencing. TCRdb passed the reads through MiXCR, listing each CDR3 protein once. The sample has tens of thousands of distinct CDR3 sequences; around 21% are singletons. The sequenced sample consisted of a population of CD138-negative cells sorted from bone marrow. Receptors originate from a donor aged 40 or over with multiple myeloma. CDR3s include the opening cysteine and the closing phenylalanine or tryptophan. D genes are given only for firm matches. Rows may omit the clone size; those that give it use once, few, many or a size class.

-	TRBV4-1	medium-sized	TRBJ2-1	TGCGCCAGCAGCCAGAAGACAGGCCTAAACAATGAGCAGTTCTTC	CASSQKTGLNNEQFF
-	TRBV11-3	few	TRBJ2-3	TGTGCCAGCAGCCTCACTAGCAACACAGATACGCAGTATTTT	CASSLTSNTDTQYF
-	TRBV7-9	once	TRBJ1-5	TGTGCCAGCAGCCCCGGTGGGCTTAGCAATCAGCCCCAGCATTTT	CASSPGGLSNQPQHF
TRBD1	TRBV23-1	many	TRBJ2-1	TGCGTCTCTATGGACAGGGCTGATGAGCAGTTCTTC	CVSMDRADEQFF
TRBD2	TRBV28	many	TRBJ2-5	TGTGCCAGCAGTTCCCGAGCGGGACCAAAAGAGACCCAGTACTTC	CASSSRAGPKETQYF
-	TRBV7-8	many	TRBJ2-1	TGTGCCAGCAGCCATAGGACCCGCTACAATGAGCAGTTCTTC	CASSHRTRYNEQFF
TRBD2	TRBV20-1	many	TRBJ2-2	TGCAGTGCTAGAGACCCTTCCCCACTAGCGGGGAACACCGGGGAGCTGTTTTTT	CSARDPSPLAGNTGELFF
-	TRBV7-9	many	TRBJ2-1	TGTGCCAGCAGCCAGGGTTTTGAGCAGTTCTTC	CASSQGFEQFF
-	TRBV11-2	many	TRBJ2-1	TGTGCCAGCAGCTTAGATGACTCAGGGCAGTTCTTC	CASSLDDSGQFF
-	TRBV27	many	TRBJ1-1	TGTGCCAGCACGGACGGGGACGTGAACACTGAAGCTTTCTTT	CASTDGDVNTEAFF
-	TRBV12-5	many	TRBJ2-3	TGTGCTAGTGGTTTGGTACTGGGGGGGGCGGGAGATACGCAGTATTTT	CASGLVLGGAGDTQYF
-	TRBV7-2	many	TRBJ1-1	TGTGCCAGCAGCTTAGCGCTTGGGTGGACTGAAGCTTTCTTT	CASSLALGWTEAFF
-	TRBV9	many	TRBJ1-6	TGTGCCAGCAGCAAAGAGCACAACAATAATTCACCCCTCCACTTT	CASSKEHNNNSPLHF
-	TRBV4-1	many	TRBJ2-2	TGCGCCAGCAGCCAAGATCGAGGTCCGACCGGGGAGCTGTTTTTT	CASSQDRGPTGELFF
TRBD1	TRBV2	once	TRBJ2-3	TGTGCCAGCAGGACCGCGACAGGGTCCCCCACGGATACGCAGAATTTT	CASRTATGSPTDTQNF
-	TRBV6-2/TRBV6-3	many	TRBJ1-5	TGTGCCAGCAGCCGGGGACCGAACAATCAGCCCCAGCATTTT	CASSRGPNNQPQHF
-	TRBV27	many	TRBJ1-1	TGTGCCAGCAGTTTGGGTGGGGTGAACACTGAAGCTTTCTTT	CASSLGGVNTEAFF
-	TRBV15	many	TRBJ2-5	TGTGCCACCAGCGCCTCGAGTGAGACCCAGTACTTC	CATSASSETQYF
-	TRBV6-1	few	TRBJ2-2	TGTGCCAGCAGCCGACTAGATACCGGGGAGCTGTTTTTT	CASSRLDTGELFF
-	TRBV28	many	TRBJ2-7	TGTGCCAGCACTTCTCGGGACGAGCAGTACTTC	CASTSRDEQYF
TRBD2	TRBV3-1	few	TRBJ2-3	TGTGCCAGCAGCCAAGGGCTAGCGGGCATCACAGATACGCAGTATTTT	CASSQGLAGITDTQYF
-	TRBV6-6	many	TRBJ2-1	TGTGCCAGCAGTTACTCGGCAATTGAGCAGTTCTTC	CASSYSAIEQFF
-	TRBV14	-	TRBJ1-3	TGTGCCAGCAGCCAAACTTCCGGAGGAAACACCATATATTTT	CASSQTSGGNTIYF
-	TRBV7-9	many	TRBJ2-7	TGTGCCAGCAGTTCCCGGTGGGGGACCGAGCAGTACTTC	CASSSRWGTEQYF
-	TRBV29-1	many	TRBJ1-3	TGCAGCGGCGGCGGGCCAGATTCTGGAAACACCATATATTTT	CSGGGPDSGNTIYF
-	TRBV5-6	many	TRBJ2-5	TGTGCCAGCAGCCTTAGACAGATTCAAGAGACCCAGTACTTC	CASSLRQIQETQYF
TRBD1	TRBV12-3/TRBV12-4	many	TRBJ2-1	TGTGCCAGCACCCAGGGGACAGGGTGGAGTGAGCAGTTCTTC	CASTQGTGWSEQFF
-	TRBV2	many	TRBJ2-2	TGTGCCAGCGGAGGCAACCAAAACACCGGGGAGCTGTTTTTT	CASGGNQNTGELFF
TRBD2	TRBV24-1	many	TRBJ2-3	TGTGCCACCAGTAGGGCTAGCGGGGGCACCCCAGATACGCAGTATTTT	CATSRASGGTPDTQYF
-	TRBV14	-	TRBJ2-3	TGTACCAGCAACCAAAGAGAAGCAGATACGCAGTATTTT	CTSNQREADTQYF
-	TRBV7-9	many	TRBJ1-4	TGTGCCAGCAGCAAACAGGGTCCGGGGAATGAAAAACTGTTTTTT	CASSKQGPGNEKLFF
-	TRBV20-1	once	TRBJ2-5	TGCAGTGCTAGCGTAGTAGCGACTAGATATGAGACCCAGTACTTC	CSASVVATRYETQYF
-	TRBV4-2	many	TRBJ2-2	TGTGCCAGCAACCAAAACGAGGGGAGCACCGGGGAGCTGTTTTTT	CASNQNEGSTGELFF
TRBD2	TRBV27	-	TRBJ2-5	TGTGCCAGCAGTTTATCGGGACTAGCGGGAGGGGGCCGCCAAGAGACCCAGTACTTC	CASSLSGLAGGGRQETQYF
TRBD2	TRBV12-3/TRBV12-4	many	TRBJ2-1	TGTGCCAGCAGGGGACTAGCGGGAGACAATGAGCAGTTCTTC	CASRGLAGDNEQFF
-	TRBV12-3/TRBV12-4	many	TRBJ2-2	TGTGCCAGCAGAAATCAGGGACCCTCGAACACCGGGGAGCTGTTTTTT	CASRNQGPSNTGELFF
-	TRBV10-2	many	TRBJ2-3	TGCGCCAGCAGTGAGTCGTGGGGTGCTACGCAGTATTTT	CASSESWGATQYF
-	TRBV7-8	-	TRBJ2-5	TGTGCCAGCAGCAGGGGGGGCGTAGAGACCCAGTACTTC	CASSRGGVETQYF
TRBD1	TRBV23-1	-	TRBJ2-2	TGCGTCAGCAGACAATCGTCAGGGGGCGAAGACACCGGGGAGCTGTTTTTT	CVSRQSSGGEDTGELFF
-	TRBV14	-	TRBJ2-3	TGTGCCAGCAGCCAAGTATCTCCACCCACAGTGGATACGCAGTATTTT	CASSQVSPPTVDTQYF